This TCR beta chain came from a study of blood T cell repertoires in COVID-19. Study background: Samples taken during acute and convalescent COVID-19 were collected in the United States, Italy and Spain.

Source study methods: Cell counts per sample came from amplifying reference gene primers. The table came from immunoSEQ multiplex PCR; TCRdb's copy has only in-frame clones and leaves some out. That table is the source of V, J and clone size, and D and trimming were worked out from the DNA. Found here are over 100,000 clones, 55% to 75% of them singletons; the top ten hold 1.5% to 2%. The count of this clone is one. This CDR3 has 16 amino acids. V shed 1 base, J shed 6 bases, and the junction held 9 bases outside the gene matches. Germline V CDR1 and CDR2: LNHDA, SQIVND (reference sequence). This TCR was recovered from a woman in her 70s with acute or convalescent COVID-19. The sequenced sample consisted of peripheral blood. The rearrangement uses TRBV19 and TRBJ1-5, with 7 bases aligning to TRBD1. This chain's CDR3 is CASSIGGTAFGQPQHF. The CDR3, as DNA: TGTGCCAGTAGTATAGGTGGGACAGCGTTCGGTCAGCCCCAGCATTTT.